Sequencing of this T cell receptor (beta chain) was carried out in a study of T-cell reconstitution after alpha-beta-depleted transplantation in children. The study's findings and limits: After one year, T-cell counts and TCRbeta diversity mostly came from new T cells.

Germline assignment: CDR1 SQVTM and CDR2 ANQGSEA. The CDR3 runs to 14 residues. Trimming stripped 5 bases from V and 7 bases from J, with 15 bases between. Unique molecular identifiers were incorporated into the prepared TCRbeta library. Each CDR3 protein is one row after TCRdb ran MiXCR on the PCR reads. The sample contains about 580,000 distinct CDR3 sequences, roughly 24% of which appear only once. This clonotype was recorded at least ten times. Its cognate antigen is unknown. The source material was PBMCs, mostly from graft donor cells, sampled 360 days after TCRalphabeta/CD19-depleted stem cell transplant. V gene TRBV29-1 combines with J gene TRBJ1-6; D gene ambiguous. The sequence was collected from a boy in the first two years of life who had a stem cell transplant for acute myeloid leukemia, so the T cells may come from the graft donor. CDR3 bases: TGCAGCGTTAGGGTCGGGTCATCAAATTCACCCCTCCACTTT. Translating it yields CSVRVGSSNSPLHF.